A selection of T cell receptor beta chains follows, all from one sample in a study of T cells in Graves' hyperthyroidism and ophthalmopathy. TCRdb itself ran the multiplex PCR reads through MiXCR, one entry per CDR3 protein. Found here are a few hundred thousand distinct CDR3 sequences, about 15% of them singletons; the top ten hold over 25%. The sample taken for sequencing was blood. The receptors were sampled from a woman between 25 and 40 years old with Graves' ophthalmopathy. CDR3s include the opening cysteine and the closing phenylalanine or tryptophan. The order of the fields is clone size, V gene, J gene, D gene, CDR3 protein, CDR3 DNA. The D gene is left open where the match is weak. Clone size is given for some rows only: seen once, a few or many times, or a class if the clone is expanded.

-	TRBV27	TRBJ2-5	-	CASSLFGSPAETQYF	TGTGCCAGCAGTTTGTTTGGGAGCCCAGCGGAGACCCAGTACTTC
many	TRBV7-3	TRBJ1-1	-	CASSSSATEAFF	TGTGCCAGCAGCTCATCAGCCACTGAAGCTTTCTTT
many	TRBV5-4	TRBJ2-7	TRBD1	CASSGQGSYEQYF	TGTGCCAGCAGTGGACAGGGCTCCTACGAGCAGTACTTC
many	TRBV7-2	TRBJ2-7	TRBD2	CASNPSGGTYEQYF	TGTGCCAGCAACCCTAGCGGGGGAACCTACGAGCAGTACTTC
-	TRBV24-1	TRBJ2-1	TRBD1	CATSDPDRGGNEQFF	TGTGCCACCAGTGATCCCGACAGGGGGGGGAATGAGCAGTTCTTC
many	TRBV4-3	TRBJ1-4	TRBD1	CASSRDSEEKLFF	TGCGCCAGCAGCCGGGACAGCGAGGAAAAACTGTTTTTT
-	TRBV4-1	TRBJ1-2	-	CASSQESGANYGYAF	TGCGCCAGCAGCCAAGAGTCAGGGGCTAACTATGGCTACGCCTTC
-	TRBV27	TRBJ2-3	-	CASSLGSVSADTQYF	TGTGCCAGCAGTTTAGGGTCGGTGTCCGCTGATACGCAGTATTTT
-	TRBV7-6	TRBJ1-4	-	CASSLDGTRNEKLFF	TGTGCCAGCAGCTTAGACGGGACGCGGAATGAAAAACTGTTTTTT
many	TRBV7-8	TRBJ2-3	TRBD2	CASSSPRASGRVGTDTQYF	TGTGCCAGCAGTTCCCCGAGGGCTAGCGGGAGGGTGGGCACAGATACGCAGTATTTT
many	TRBV28	TRBJ2-4	-	CASSSNRARAKNIQYF	TGTGCCAGCAGTTCCAACAGGGCGCGTGCCAAAAACATTCAGTACTTC
many	TRBV7-2	TRBJ2-7	-	CASRPLTSNYEQYF	TGTGCCAGCAGGCCTCTGACATCGAACTACGAGCAGTACTTC
few	TRBV2	TRBJ2-1	TRBD2	CASSEAIAGGGEQFF	TGTGCCAGCAGTGAAGCGATAGCGGGCGGCGGTGAGCAGTTCTTC
many	TRBV29-1	TRBJ1-1	-	CSVRENTEAFF	TGCAGCGTTCGGGAGAACACTGAAGCTTTCTTT
-	TRBV7-7	TRBJ1-5	TRBD1	CASSPRDRGEPQHF	TGTGCCAGCAGCCCCCGGGACAGGGGTGAGCCCCAGCATTTT
many	TRBV12-3/TRBV12-4	TRBJ2-3	TRBD2	CASRTGTKIGDTQYF	TGTGCCAGCAGGACCGGGACTAAGATCGGGGATACGCAGTATTTT
-	TRBV7-2	TRBJ2-1	TRBD2	CASSLARGLVHEQFF	TGTGCCAGCAGCTTAGCCAGGGGACTAGTTCATGAGCAGTTCTTC
many	TRBV20-1	TRBJ2-1	-	CSARDLAFYNEQFF	TGCAGTGCTAGAGATCTAGCGTTCTACAATGAGCAGTTCTTC
-	TRBV19	TRBJ2-1	TRBD1	CASSPGQRNNEQFF	TGTGCCAGTAGTCCGGGACAGAGAAACAATGAGCAGTTCTTC
many	TRBV7-2	TRBJ2-7	-	CASSRMGLGEQYF	TGTGCCAGCAGTAGAATGGGGCTCGGCGAGCAGTACTTC
many	TRBV7-9	TRBJ2-2	-	CASSLQDGLASTGELFF	TGTGCCAGCAGCTTACAGGATGGGCTAGCATCGACCGGGGAGCTGTTTTTT
few	TRBV20-1	TRBJ2-7	TRBD1	CSAPGVSGTGTYEQYF	TGCAGTGCTCCGGGGGTCTCCGGGACAGGAACCTACGAGCAGTACTTC
many	TRBV3-1	TRBJ2-1	TRBD2	CASSQGTSGSTYNEQFF	TGTGCCAGCAGCCAGGGGACTAGCGGGAGTACATACAATGAGCAGTTCTTC
-	TRBV6-1	TRBJ2-7	TRBD2	CASKRDYPRSGLYEQYF	TGTGCCAGCAAAAGGGACTACCCCAGGTCTGGGTTATACGAGCAGTACTTC
-	TRBV3-1	TRBJ2-3	TRBD2	CASSQSWTSGRTTDTQYF	TGTGCCAGCAGTCAGAGTTGGACTAGCGGGAGGACCACAGATACGCAGTATTTT
few	TRBV5-1	TRBJ2-4	-	CASSMVGQGLENIQYF	TGCGCCAGCAGCATGGTCGGGCAGGGGCTCGAAAACATTCAGTACTTC
many	TRBV6-2/TRBV6-3	TRBJ2-1	TRBD2	CASRDLGLAGGNEQFF	TGTGCCAGCAGAGACTTAGGACTAGCGGGAGGGAATGAGCAGTTCTTC
few	TRBV10-1	TRBJ2-5	TRBD2	CASSDDGLAGPLGTQYF	TGCGCCAGCAGTGATGACGGACTAGCGGGCCCCTTAGGGACCCAGTACTTC
-	TRBV5-5	TRBJ1-3	TRBD1	CASSLVGTGVSGNTIYF	TGTGCCAGCAGCTTGGTCGGGACAGGGGTCTCTGGAAACACCATATATTTT
-	TRBV20-1	TRBJ2-7	TRBD2	CSASPPSGSRHYEQYF	TGCAGTGCTAGTCCCCCCAGCGGGAGTAGACACTACGAGCAGTACTTC
many	TRBV6-5	TRBJ1-5	-	CASSYQGNQPQHF	TGTGCCAGCAGTTACCAGGGCAATCAGCCCCAGCATTTT
many	TRBV18	TRBJ1-1	-	CASSHRVETEAFF	TGTGCCAGCTCACACAGGGTAGAAACTGAAGCTTTCTTT
many	TRBV11-2	TRBJ2-7	TRBD2	CASSIGTSHYEQYF	TGTGCCAGCAGCATCGGGACTAGCCACTACGAGCAGTACTTC
many	TRBV11-2	TRBJ2-1	TRBD1	CASSPWTGANEQFF	TGTGCCAGCAGCCCTTGGACAGGAGCCAATGAGCAGTTCTTC
many	TRBV20-1	TRBJ2-1	-	CSARWPEGQRRNEQFF	TGCAGTGCTAGGTGGCCGGAGGGGCAAAGGAGAAATGAGCAGTTCTTC
many	TRBV2	TRBJ2-5	TRBD2	CASSGLAGSVETQYF	TGTGCCAGCAGTGGACTAGCGGGCTCCGTTGAGACCCAGTACTTC
many	TRBV11-2	TRBJ2-7	TRBD1	CASSLTPRPGQGYEQYF	TGTGCCAGCAGCCTAACCCCTAGACCGGGACAGGGGTACGAGCAGTACTTC
-	TRBV20-1	TRBJ2-1	-	CSAREGGGTVNEQFF	TGCAGTGCTAGAGAAGGGGGCGGGACCGTCAATGAGCAGTTCTTC
-	TRBV28	TRBJ2-6	TRBD2	CASSLGGAGGANVLTF	TGTGCCAGCAGTTTGGGAGGGGCTGGTGGGGCTAACGTCCTGACTTTC
few	TRBV7-2	TRBJ1-5	-	CASSLWPRTNQPQHF	TGTGCCAGCAGCCTTTGGCCAAGGACTAATCAGCCCCAGCATTTT
-	TRBV7-8	TRBJ2-4	-	CASSLIGSSVAKNIQYF	TGTGCCAGCAGCTTAATAGGATCTAGTGTGGCCAAAAACATTCAGTACTTC
-	TRBV19	TRBJ2-7	-	CASARTPGFNYEQYF	TGTGCCAGTGCTAGAACCCCGGGATTTAACTACGAGCAGTACTTC
-	TRBV9	TRBJ2-1	-	CASREAPGVNEQFF	TGTGCCAGCCGAGAGGCCCCGGGGGTCAATGAGCAGTTCTTC
many	TRBV12-3/TRBV12-4	TRBJ2-1	TRBD2	CASSLREGLSEQFF	TGTGCCAGCAGTTTAAGGGAGGGCCTTAGTGAGCAGTTCTTC
few	TRBV5-1	TRBJ2-7	-	CVSSLAQGPYEQYF	TGCGTCAGCAGCTTGGCACAGGGACCCTACGAGCAGTACTTC
few	TRBV6-1	TRBJ1-3	-	CASVDVISGNTIYF	TGTGCCAGCGTGGATGTCATCTCTGGAAACACCATATATTTT
-	TRBV7-6	TRBJ2-7	TRBD1	CASRETGVMGEQYF	TGTGCCAGCAGGGAGACAGGGGTCATGGGGGAGCAGTACTTC
many	TRBV30	TRBJ2-7	-	CAWSVQSRGEQYF	TGTGCCTGGAGTGTACAAAGCCGGGGCGAGCAGTACTTC
many	TRBV20-1	TRBJ1-2	TRBD1	CSASDRGGYGYTF	TGCAGTGCTAGTGACAGGGGAGGTTATGGCTACACCTTC
few	TRBV24-1	TRBJ2-3	-	CATSDLMGTSTDTQYF	TGTGCCACCAGTGATTTGATGGGGACCAGCACAGATACGCAGTATTTT
few	TRBV4-3	TRBJ1-2	-	CASSQDTGASYGYTF	TGCGCCAGCAGCCAAGATACGGGGGCCAGCTATGGCTACACCTTC
few	TRBV4-3	TRBJ2-1	-	CASSHENLDEQFF	TGCGCCAGCAGCCATGAAAACTTAGATGAGCAGTTCTTC
many	TRBV12-3/TRBV12-4	TRBJ2-3	TRBD2	CASRGLAGLDIGYQRTDTQYF	TGTGCCAGCCGAGGACTAGCGGGATTGGATATCGGGTACCAAAGGACAGATACGCAGTATTTT
-	TRBV7-3	TRBJ2-1	TRBD2	CASSLGLAGVLDNEQFF	TGTGCCAGCAGCTTGGGACTAGCGGGAGTTCTCGACAATGAGCAGTTCTTC
many	TRBV20-1	TRBJ2-7	-	CSARGARTDYEQYF	TGCAGTGCTAGGGGGGCCCGAACGGACTACGAGCAGTACTTC
many	TRBV12-3/TRBV12-4	TRBJ2-4	-	CASSRGLGGGVIQYF	TGTGCCAGCAGTCGAGGACTGGGCGGGGGCGTCATTCAGTACTTC
once	TRBV28	TRBJ1-3	-	CASSAQGNGNTIYF	TGTGCCAGCAGTGCCCAGGGTAATGGAAACACCATATATTTT
few	TRBV11-3	TRBJ2-7	-	CASSLDQGGYEQYF	TGTGCCAGCAGCTTAGATCAGGGGGGATACGAGCAGTACTTC
-	TRBV20-1	TRBJ2-3	TRBD2	CSASGTSSDTQYF	TGCAGTGCTAGTGGGACTAGCTCAGATACGCAGTATTTT
many	TRBV3-1	TRBJ2-7	-	CASSQDLGGRYYEQYF	TGTGCCAGCAGCCAAGATCTTGGTGGCAGGTACTACGAGCAGTACTTC